The clone carrying this TCR beta chain was detected only a few times. What it binds is unknown. Before being chosen for sequencing, patients had shown CD8+CD57+ cell expansion by flow cytometry. The entry originates in a study of CD8+CD57+ T cells in acquired aplastic anemia. Study-level points and caveats: Patients had roughly 30 CD8+ CDR3 sequences in common with controls (the shared set).

The CDR3 totals 13 residues. V was pared by 1 base and J by 9 bases, with 3 bases of the junction left unmatched. Germline V gene lookup returns CDR1 LGHDT and CDR2 YNNKEL (reference sequence). Genomic DNA acted as the template from which TCR beta VDJ combination and CDR3 sequence profiling were carried out. TCRdb itself ran the reads through MiXCR, one entry per CDR3 protein. The data show 89,000 or so distinct CDR3 sequences, roughly two thirds seen once. The V gene is TRBV3-1, the J gene TRBJ2-7; 10 bases align to TRBD2. Sequenced material: sorted CD4+, CD8+, or CD8+CD57+ T cells (not recorded which) from PBMCs. This receptor was obtained from a human donor with aplastic anemia. The CDR3 DNA follows: TGTGCCAGCAGCCAAGTGAGCGGGAGGGGGCAGTACTTC. Protein sequence: CASSQVSGRGQYF.